This T cell receptor beta chain comes out of a study of T-cell memory formation after mild COVID-19. Sample barcodes and UMIs were carried by the TCR alpha and TCR beta cDNA libraries that 5'RACE generated with constant-segment primers. TCRdb used MiXCR to reprocess the 5' RACE reads, holding one entry per CDR3 protein. The sample consists of a few hundred thousand distinct CDR3 sequences, approximately 21% of them appearing once. In germline, CDR1 is SGHKS, CDR2 YYEKEE (reference sequence). This CDR3 spans 14 amino acids. The V gene end was trimmed by 0 bases and the J gene end by 7 bases; junction bases not matched to a gene: 3.

This receptor was obtained from an adult woman who had mild COVID-19 (a few samples of this study predate the infection). Cell type and time point are not known. The source material was PBMCs or a T cell subset sorted from them (not recorded which). The chain combines TRBV5-5 with TRBJ2-4; 8 bases are a match to TRBD1. The CDR3 nucleotides are TGTGCCAGCAGCTTGGGGACAGGGATGAACATTCAGTACTTC. Its protein product is CASSLGTGMNIQYF.